These 26 T cell receptor beta chains share one sample of origin, sequenced in a study of T-cell memory formation after mild COVID-19. TCRdb processed the 5' RACE reads anew with MiXCR; each CDR3 protein has one entry. The sample shows some 280,000 distinct CDR3 sequences, under 20% of them seen only once. Material: PBMCs or a T cell subset sorted from them (not recorded which). The receptors derive from a young man who had mild COVID-19 (a few samples of this study predate the infection). Cell type and time point are not known.

This clonotype was counted only a few times. The V and J genes are TRBV20-1 and TRBJ2-5; 7 bases fit TRBD2. The CDR3 consists of 14 residues. Germline V gene lookup returns CDR1 DFQATT and CDR2 SNEGSKA (reference sequence). The ends lost 3 bases at V and 5 bases at J; junction bases unmatched: 9. CDR3 bases: TGCAGTGCTAGCGATAACTTGGGAGGGGAGACCCAGTACTTC. Amino acids: CSASDNLGGETQYF.

The CDR3 region has the DNA TGTGCCAGCAGTTCTACGTTTGGGGAGGGCTACACCTTC. This sequence encodes CASSSTFGEGYTF. This rearrangement joins TRBV12-3 or TRBV12-4 to TRBJ1-2; D is undetermined. CDR3 length: 13 amino acids. Trimming shortened V by 4 bases and J by 8 bases, and 14 bases separated the two germline ends.

The genes are TRBV4-1 and TRBJ1-5; 10 bases align to TRBD1. The junction had 10 bases not matched to a gene; V was cut back by 2 bases and J by 0 bases. This CDR3 spans 19 amino acids. In germline, CDR1 is MGHRA, CDR2 YSYEKL. CDR3 in amino acids: CASSQFGTGEIYSNQPQHF. The CDR3 region has the DNA TGCGCCAGCAGCCAATTCGGGACAGGGGAAATCTATAGCAATCAGCCCCAGCATTTT.

The chain employs TRBV5-4 and TRBJ1-4, with D unresolved. Germline V gene lookup returns CDR1 SGHNT and CDR2 YYREEE (reference sequence). Trimming shortened V by 2 bases and J by 6 bases, and 14 bases separated the two germline ends. This CDR3 has 15 amino acids. CDR3 sequence reads: CASSLKEVEDEKLFF. The CDR3 coding sequence is TGTGCCAGCAGCTTAAAGGAGGTGGAGGATGAAAAACTGTTTTTT.

This clonotype was seen a handful of times. This sequence joins TRBV7-9 and TRBJ2-5; 10 nucleotides match TRBD1. CDR3 length equals 15 residues. Germline loops: CDR1 SEHNR, CDR2 FQNEAQ (reference sequence). V lost 4 bases to trimming and J lost 5 bases; unmatched junction nucleotides: 7. CDR3 nucleotides: TGTGCCAGCAGCTATTTGGACAGGGGGTGGGAGACCCAGTACTTC. Its protein is CASSYLDRGWETQYF. Looking up the rest from reference TRBV7-9 and TRBJ2-5 gives the full variable domain: DTGVSQNPRHKITKRGQNVTFRCDPISEHNRLYWYRQTLGQGPEFLTYFQNEAQLEKSRLLSDRFSAERPKGSFSTLEIQRTEQGDSAMYLCASSYLDRGWETQYFGPGTRLLVL.

In this sample, this clonotype turned up a few times. CDR3 residues: CASSQRDRPETQYF. DNA for the CDR3: TGTGCCAGCAGCCAACGGGACAGACCAGAGACCCAGTACTTC. The J gene is TRBJ2-5, the V gene TRBV11-3; 7 bases agree with TRBD1. Looked up from germline, CDR1 is SGHNT and CDR2 is YENEEA. The trim removed 5 bases at V and 4 bases at J, leaving 7 bases unmatched. The CDR3 totals 14 residues.

This clonotype was seen a handful of times. The chain is built from TRBV6-5 and TRBJ2-4; TRBD2 matches 7 bases. The CDR3 sequence is 14 residues long. Per germline, CDR1 MNHEY and CDR2 SVGAGI. The junction had 2 bases not matched to a gene; V was cut back by 0 bases and J by 6 bases. The CDR3 loop reads CASSYSREGNIQYF. The CDR3 nucleotides read TGTGCCAGCAGTTACTCGAGGGAGGGAAACATTCAGTACTTC.

This clonotype was seen more than once but under ten times. The junction differs from germline at one of its ends, possibly a read error. The chain links TRBV7-7 to TRBJ2-2; D is ambiguous. The CDR3 consists of 16 residues. Per the germline V gene, CDR1 is SSHAT and CDR2 is FNYEAQ (reference sequence). Here the CDR3 DNA reads TGTGCTAGCAGCACGAAACTCCACGGAAACACCGGGGAGCTGTTTTTT. Translated: CASSTKLHGNTGELFF.

In this sample, this clonotype turned up many times. J is TRBJ2-3 and V is TRBV11-2, with TRBD2 matching over 8 bases. The J segment lost 3 bases and the V segment lost 5 bases, leaving 4 bases of the junction unmatched. This CDR3 contains 14 residues. The V gene's germline CDR1 is SGHAT and CDR2 FQNNGV. The CDR3 here is CASSTRGATDTQYF. For the CDR3, the DNA is TGTGCCAGCAGCACGCGGGGGGCTACAGATACGCAGTATTTT. Full variable domain (missing parts from reference TRBV11-2 and TRBJ2-3): EAGVAQSPRYKIIEKRQSVAFWCNPISGHATLYWYQQILGQGPKLLIQFQNNGVVDDSQLPKDRFSAERLKGVDSTLKIQPAKLEDSAVYLCASSTRGATDTQYFGPGTRLTVL.

Ten or more counts support this clonotype. The junction and the germline gene differ at one end; a read error may be behind it. The gene calls are TRBV7-7 and TRBJ1-1; no firm D call. The germline gives CDR1 SSHAT, CDR2 FNYEAQ (reference sequence). The CDR3 runs 13 residues. The CDR3 reads CASSPTVNTEAFF. The CDR3 DNA follows: TGTGCTAGCAGCCCGACCGTGAACACTGAAGCTTTCTTT.

The V gene is TRBV4-1, the J gene TRBJ2-5; possibly TRBD2 for D (6 bases). CDR3 length: 16 residues. CDR1 is MGHRA and CDR2 is YSYEKL in the germline V gene. The V and J ends lost 0 bases and 5 bases respectively, with 16 bases between them. CDR3 nucleotides: TGCGCCAGCAGCCAAGAATTGCGGGGCTGGAGTGAGACCCAGTACTTC. Protein product: CASSQELRGWSETQYF.

V and J are TRBV11-2 and TRBJ2-1; D uncertain. Germline V gene sequence: CDR1 SGHAT, CDR2 FQNNGV. CDR3 length: 13 residues. V dropped 1 base and J dropped 8 bases, with 9 bases sitting between them. CDR3 DNA: TGTGCCAGCAGCTTAGGGGGTGGGGATGAGCAGTTCTTC. Translating gives CASSLGGGDEQFF.

This clonotype was seen repeatedly, ten times or more. This chain connects TRBV6-2 or TRBV6-3 to TRBJ1-1; D is undetermined. V lost 5 bases, J lost 1 base, and 8 bases lay in between. This CDR3 has 13 amino acids. Germline V gene sequence: CDR1 MNHEY, CDR2 SVGEGT. The CDR3 sequence is CASSLHENTEAFF. Written as DNA, the CDR3 is TGTGCCAGCAGTCTACATGAGAACACTGAAGCTTTCTTT.

There are a few counts of this clonotype. V usage is TRBV7-2 and J usage is TRBJ1-4, with 7 bases lining up with TRBD1. The junction had 5 bases not matched to a gene; V was cut back by 7 bases and J by 6 bases. Germline CDR1 is SGHTA and CDR2 is FQGNSA. There are 13 residues in the CDR3. The chain's CDR3 is CASKKGAYEKLFF. The CDR3 nucleotides are TGTGCCAGCAAAAAGGGGGCCTATGAAAAACTGTTTTTT.

This chain connects TRBV4-3 to TRBJ1-2; tentatively, D is TRBD1 (5 bases). With 0 bases removed from V and 3 bases from J, the gap between germline ends came to 14 bases. CDR1 and CDR2 from the germline V gene are LGHNA and YSLEER. CDR3 length equals 16 residues. The CDR3 nucleotides are TGCGCCAGCAGCCAAGATCTAGGGGATAGGGACTATGGCTACACCTTC. The encoded protein is CASSQDLGDRDYGYTF.

Ten or more counts support this clonotype. This rearrangement joins TRBV11-2 to TRBJ2-1, with a tentative D call TRBD2 (8 bases). The CDR3 sequence is 13 residues long. Germline CDR1 SGHAT, CDR2 FQNNGV. Trimming took off 5 bases at V and 12 bases at J, with 17 bases between the two ends. CDR3 amino acids: CASSLPGGTAQFF. CDR3 nucleotides: TGTGCCAGCAGCCTCCCGGGAGGGACAGCGCAGTTCTTC.

This clonotype appeared a few times. The chain carries TRBV19 and TRBJ2-7; D unresolved. The CDR3 covers 14 residues. V shed 5 bases and J shed 0 bases, with 11 bases lying between them. Germline V gene data show CDR1 as LNHDA and CDR2 as SQIVND (reference sequence). The chain's CDR3 is CASSFRRDSYEQYF. For the CDR3, the DNA is TGTGCCAGTAGTTTCCGCCGTGACTCCTACGAGCAGTACTTC.

The rearrangement links TRBV20-1 to TRBJ1-2; D ambiguous. The CDR3 extends over 13 amino acids. Germline CDR1 and CDR2: DFQATT and SNEGSKA (reference sequence). V gave up 6 bases and J gave up 3 bases, with 14 bases separating them. The CDR3 DNA reads as TGCAGTGCGTCGGGCCTGTCTCACTATGGCTACACCTTC. Its protein product is CSASGLSHYGYTF.

This clonotype was counted between two and nine times. The chain carries TRBV9 and TRBJ1-2; D remains unclear. V dropped 2 bases and J dropped 4 bases, with 15 bases sitting between them. From germline, CDR1 is SGDLS and CDR2 YYNGEE. The CDR3 length is 15 residues. CDR3 nucleotides: TGTGCCAGCAGCGTGGGTTGGACGGGCGGCTATGGCTACACCTTC. The encoded protein is CASSVGWTGGYGYTF.

This clonotype showed up just a few times. The chain recombines TRBV2 with TRBJ1-5; D unresolved. This CDR3 has 13 amino acids. Germline lookup yields CDR1 SNHLY and CDR2 FYNNEI. The V gene lost 4 bases and the J gene lost 5 bases, with 9 bases spanning the gap. The CDR3, as DNA: TGTGCCAGCAGTGTAGGGTCGGATCAGCCCCAGCATTTT. As protein: CASSVGSDQPQHF. Filled out from reference TRBV2 and TRBJ1-5, the complete variable domain reads EPEVTQTPSHQVTQMGQEVILRCVPISNHLYFYWYRQILGQKVEFLVSFYNNEISEKSEIFDDQFSVERPDGSNFTLKIRSTKLEDSAMYFCASSVGSDQPQHFGDGTRLSIL.

The CDR3 coding sequence is TGTGCCAGCAGCGGGGGGGCCAAGGACGAGCAGTACTTC. This codes for CASSGGAKDEQYF. The chain uses TRBV7-2 and TRBJ2-7; weak D call: TRBD2 (7 bases). This CDR3 has 13 amino acids. Germline values: CDR1 SGHTA, CDR2 FQGNSA. V dropped 5 bases and J dropped 5 bases, with 13 bases sitting between them.

As DNA, the CDR3 is TGTGCCAGCAGTTACCGGGACAGACACACAGATACGCAGTATTTT. Its protein product is CASSYRDRHTDTQYF. This chain links TRBV6-2 or TRBV6-3 with TRBJ2-3; TRBD1 aligns across 7 bases. The V and J ends lost 2 bases and 2 bases, in that order; junction bases with no gene match: 4. Germline CDR1 MNHEY, CDR2 SVGEGT. The CDR3 has 15 residues.

This chain links TRBV29-1 with TRBJ2-3; a possible D gene is TRBD1 (6 bases). CDR3 length: 22 residues. Trimming removed 4 bases at V and 0 bases at J, with 35 bases between. Per germline, CDR1 SQVTM and CDR2 ANQGSEA. The CDR3 sequence: CSVVVLGSEADSDCTSTDTQYF. The CDR3 DNA reads as TGCAGCGTTGTTGTTCTGGGCTCCGAAGCGGACAGTGACTGTACTAGCACAGATACGCAGTATTTT.

J is TRBJ2-7 and V is TRBV10-3; 10 bases agree with TRBD2. This CDR3 has 16 amino acids. Unmatched junction bases numbered 6, after V lost 3 bases and J lost 1 base. Germline V gives CDR1 ENHRY, CDR2 SYGVKD. CDR3 in amino acids: CAISDSGGPLSYEQYF. In nucleotides, the CDR3 is TGTGCCATCAGTGATAGCGGGGGGCCTCTTTCCTACGAGCAGTACTTC.

J is TRBJ1-2 and V is TRBV27; no firm D call. Germline CDR1 MNHEY, CDR2 SMNVEV (reference sequence). V was pared by 6 bases and J by 4 bases, with 12 bases between. The CDR3 loop spans 13 amino acids. CDR3 sequence (DNA): TGTGCCAGCAGCCTAACCCCCACCTATGGCTACACCTTC. It translates to CASSLTPTYGYTF.

The chain combines TRBV6-1 with TRBJ2-7; D is unresolved. This CDR3 is built from 17 residues. The germline V gene encodes CDR1 MNHNS and CDR2 SASEGT. V was clipped by 6 bases and J by 0 bases, with 21 bases between them. CDR3: CASRRRRTNLDSYEQYF. The CDR3 DNA reads TGTGCCAGCAGGAGGCGACGAACGAACCTTGACTCCTACGAGCAGTACTTC.